The 26 T cell receptor beta chains in this list originate from one sample, sequenced in a study of lymphopenia after photon versus proton radiotherapy. TCRdb's table, derived via immunoSEQ multiplex PCR, lists solely in-frame clones and lacks some. The table shows around 150,000 clones, with about 88% occurring only once. Source: peripheral blood, taken from a patient treated with photon-based radiotherapy. The receptor source for this set is a man over 45 with gastric cancer.

The genes are TRBV5-4 and TRBJ2-7; 7 bases map to TRBD1. This CDR3 is 13 amino acids long. V lost 4 bases, J lost 2 bases, and 3 bases stayed unmatched. The V gene's germline CDR1 is SGHNT and CDR2 YYREEE (reference sequence). CDR3 region: CASSPGTAYEQYF. The CDR3 nucleotides are TGTGCCAGCAGCCCCGGGACAGCCTACGAGCAGTACTTC.

CDR3 DNA: TGTGCCAGCAGCGTAAGGAGCGACGAGTTTCGCACAGATACGCAGTATTTT. Translating gives CASSVRSDEFRTDTQYF. V is TRBV9 and J is TRBJ2-3; D remains unclear. This CDR3 spans 17 amino acids. Trimming removed 1 base from V and 1 base from J, with 16 bases in between. Germline V gene data show CDR1 as SGDLS and CDR2 as YYNGEE.

The chain is built from TRBV14 and TRBJ1-2, with 11 bases lining up with TRBD1. Germline V gene data show CDR1 as SGHDN and CDR2 as FVKESK. This CDR3 is 16 amino acids long. Germline trimming cut 4 bases from V and 4 bases from J; bases unmatched to any gene: 8. The CDR3 loop reads CASSPPGGQGAYGYTF. The DNA for the CDR3 is TGTGCCAGCAGCCCCCCCGGCGGACAGGGGGCCTATGGCTACACCTTC.

J is TRBJ1-1 and V is TRBV10-3; no clear D gene. The germline gives CDR1 ENHRY, CDR2 SYGVKD. V lost 6 bases and J lost 2, with 22 bases in between. The CDR3 loop spans 17 amino acids. The CDR3 bases are TGTGCCATCAGCGACATATCACTAGGACCTAAAAACACTGAAGCTTTCTTT. Translated, it gives CAISDISLGPKNTEAFF.

V is TRBV7-2 and J is TRBJ1-3, with no clear D. The CDR3 extends over 14 amino acids. Germline-derived CDR1 and CDR2 are SGHTA and FQGNSA. Between the trimmed V and J ends, which lost 5 bases and 0 bases, there was a span of 8 bases. The CDR3, as DNA: TGTGCCAGCAGCCCACAGCTCTCTGGAAACACCATATATTTT. Protein product: CASSPQLSGNTIYF.

This rearrangement joins TRBV5-1 to TRBJ1-1, with D hard to call. Trimming took 1 base from V and 4 from J, leaving 11 bases between them. The CDR3 spans 14 residues. The germline V gene encodes CDR1 SGHRS and CDR2 YFSETQ. CDR3: CASSLIVNPTEAFF. The CDR3 DNA reads as TGCGCCAGCAGCTTGATCGTGAACCCCACTGAAGCTTTCTTT.

V and J are TRBV18 and TRBJ2-1, with unresolved D. CDR1 and CDR2 from the germline V gene are KGHSH and LQKENI. The CDR3 sequence is 13 residues long. V was clipped by 3 bases and J by 1 base, with 4 bases between them. CDR3 nucleotide sequence: TGTGCCAGCTCACCTTTATCCTACAATGAGCAGTTCTTC. This gives the protein CASSPLSYNEQFF.

The chain uses TRBV21-1 and TRBJ2-3; TRBD2 is taken as the D call from the table, unchecked against the DNA. TRBV21-1 is assigned pseudogene status. The CDR3 has 16 amino acids. Here the CDR3 reads CASSKGLSGRTDTQYF. The CDR3 coding sequence is TGTGCCAGCAGCAAAGGGTTGAGCGGGAGGACAGATACGCAGTATTTT.

In its sample, this clone was seen a few times. The chain uses TRBV6-5 and TRBJ1-3; TRBD1 matches 11 bases. V was pared by 7 bases and J by 4 bases, with 3 bases of the junction left unmatched. The CDR3 has 14 residues. CDR1 MNHEY and CDR2 SVGAGI come from the germline V gene. CDR3 sequence reads: CASTGTGGGNTIYF. For the CDR3, the DNA is TGTGCCAGCACTGGGACAGGGGGAGGAAACACCATATATTTT.

The chain employs TRBV5-1 and TRBJ2-7; 7 positions match TRBD1. Trimming removed 4 bases from V and 0 bases from J; junction bases left unmatched: 7. Germline CDR1 is SGHRS and CDR2 is YFSETQ. The CDR3 spans 15 residues. CDR3 loop: CASSPDRSSSYEQYF. The CDR3 nucleotides are TGCGCCAGCAGCCCGGACAGGTCGAGCTCCTACGAGCAGTACTTC.

The table lists this clone with a few counts. The chain recombines TRBV27 with TRBJ2-7, with TRBD1 matching over 7 bases. Germline V CDR1 and CDR2: MNHEY, SMNVEV (reference sequence). The V and J ends lost 5 bases and 3 bases, in that order; junction bases with no gene match: 4. The CDR3 spans 13 residues. For the CDR3, the DNA is TGTGCCAGCAGTCTGGGACAGCACTACGAGCAGTACTTC. Amino acids: CASSLGQHYEQYF.

The chain links TRBV5-1 to TRBJ2-7; 7 bases line up with TRBD1. Germline-derived CDR1 and CDR2 are SGHRS and YFSETQ. V lost 2 bases and J lost 2; bases outside the gene matches: 7. The CDR3 is 15 amino acids. The CDR3 here is CASSFTGQSAYEQYF. The CDR3 DNA reads as TGCGCCAGCAGCTTCACGGGACAGAGCGCCTACGAGCAGTACTTC.

This clone turned up a few times. The chain uses TRBV19 and TRBJ1-2, with 7 nucleotides matching TRBD1. The CDR3 sequence is 14 residues long. Germline assignment: CDR1 LNHDA and CDR2 SQIVND (reference sequence). The V gene end was trimmed by 7 bases and the J gene end by 8 bases; junction bases not matched to a gene: 13. CDR3 sequence: CASTLQGYYGGYTF. The CDR3 DNA reads as TGTGCCAGTACTCTACAGGGGTACTATGGAGGCTACACCTTC.

The rearrangement uses TRBV19 and TRBJ1-1, with 8 positions matching TRBD1. In germline, CDR1 is LNHDA, CDR2 SQIVND (reference sequence). The CDR3 consists of 16 residues. With V trimmed by 5 bases and J by 1 base, 9 bases remained unmatched. CDR3 loop: CASSPRDRTTNTEAFF. The CDR3, as DNA: TGTGCCAGTAGTCCAAGGGACAGGACGACGAACACTGAAGCTTTCTTT.

This clone was recorded only once. The V and J genes are TRBV5-1 and TRBJ2-1; 8 nucleotides align to TRBD2. The CDR3 length is 16 residues. Germline lookup yields CDR1 SGHRS and CDR2 YFSETQ. V was clipped by 0 bases and J by 6 bases; unmatched bases: 8. The CDR3 DNA is TGCGCCAGCAGCTTGGCGACGGGAGGGCCTGTCAATGAGCAGTTCTTC. It translates to CASSLATGGPVNEQFF.

The gene calls are TRBV4-2 and TRBJ2-7; D is undetermined. This CDR3 is built from 17 residues. V was trimmed by 3 bases and J by 0 bases, leaving 18 bases between them. CDR1 is LGHNA and CDR2 is YNFKEQ in the germline V gene. The CDR3 loop reads CASSHADADPISYEQYF. In nucleotides, the CDR3 is TGTGCCAGCAGCCACGCTGACGCGGACCCAATCTCCTACGAGCAGTACTTC.

CDR3 loop: CASSPTSGEIYEQYF. CDR3 DNA: TGTGCCAGCAGCCCGACTAGCGGGGAGATCTACGAGCAGTACTTC. This rearrangement joins TRBV6-5 to TRBJ2-7, with 11 bases lining up with TRBD2. V shed 6 bases and J 3 bases; nucleotides not matched to a gene: 7. CDR3 size: 15 residues. Per the germline V gene, CDR1 is MNHEY and CDR2 is SVGAGI.

The chain joins TRBV29-1 to TRBJ2-7; D not certain. The length of the CDR3 is 13 residues. V shed 7 bases and J shed 2 bases, with 15 bases lying between them. Per germline, CDR1 SQVTM and CDR2 ANQGSEA. CDR3 sequence: CSAPLGPAYEQYF. Written as DNA, the CDR3 is TGCAGCGCCCCCCTCGGCCCTGCCTACGAGCAGTACTTC.

The chain uses TRBV5-4 and TRBJ2-7, with 10 positions matching TRBD2. The trim removed 2 bases at V and 3 bases at J, leaving 5 bases unmatched. The CDR3 runs 15 residues. CDR1 SGHNT and CDR2 YYREEE come from the germline V gene (reference sequence). CDR3 DNA: TGTGCCAGCAGCTTCGGGACTAGCGTCTACTACGAGCAGTACTTC. It codes for CASSFGTSVYYEQYF.

With respect to this clone: In the same sample, other DNA sequences code for this CDR3. The V and J genes are TRBV5-1 and TRBJ1-1; maybe TRBD1 (5 bases). V shed 1 base and J shed 1 base, with 8 bases lying between them. This CDR3 contains 14 residues. The V gene's germline CDR1 is SGHRS and CDR2 YFSETQ. CDR3 nucleotide sequence: TGCGCCAGCAGCTTGCAAACAGGGAACACTGAAGCTTTCTTT. It encodes CASSLQTGNTEAFF.

In DNA, the CDR3 is TGTGCCAGCAGCTTAAGGTTAAGCTCTGGGGCCAACGTCCTGACTTTC. Translated, it gives CASSLRLSSGANVLTF. This chain links TRBV11-2 with TRBJ2-6; D is undetermined. Germline values: CDR1 SGHAT, CDR2 FQNNGV. This CDR3 is built from 16 residues. V lost 2 bases and J lost 0, with 8 bases in between.

The CDR3 bases are TGTGCCAGCAGCCGGCCCTCAAAATACAATGAGCAGTTCTTC. Its translation is CASSRPSKYNEQFF. The chain uses TRBV7-8 and TRBJ2-1; D not resolved. CDR3 length: 14 residues. Germline-derived CDR1 and CDR2 are SGHVS and FQNEAQ. The ends were cut back, 5 bases at V and 4 bases at J, with 12 bases in the middle.

CDR3 sequence (DNA): TGCGCCAGCAGCCAAGTATTTGGGACAGTAAATGAAAAACTGTTTTTT. The encoded protein is CASSQVFGTVNEKLFF. The chain links TRBV4-1 to TRBJ1-4; TRBD1 aligns across 7 bases. Trimming at V came to 1 base and at J to 5 bases, leaving 7 bases not matched to a gene. The CDR3 has 16 residues. Germline CDR1 is MGHRA and CDR2 is YSYEKL.

This chain connects TRBV6-1 to TRBJ1-2; D is unresolved. The CDR3 has 16 residues. The germline gives CDR1 MNHNS, CDR2 SASEGT. V was cut by 2 bases and J by 4 bases, with 17 bases left in between. The DNA for the CDR3 is TGTGCCAGCAGTGAAAATGGGATAACAGATGTCTATGGCTACACCTTC. Translation: CASSENGITDVYGYTF.

The V call is TRBV9, the J call TRBJ2-1, with 11 bases that match TRBD2. After removal of 4 bases from V and 6 bases from J, the junction contained 6 bases not matched to a gene. CDR1 and CDR2 from the germline V gene are SGDLS and YYNGEE. The CDR3 totals 15 residues. The CDR3 DNA sequence: TGTGCCAGCAGCCCTGGGACTAGCGGTTTCAATGAGCAGTTCTTC. Amino acid sequence: CASSPGTSGFNEQFF. Full variable domain (outside the CDR3, taken from reference TRBV9 and TRBJ2-1): DSGVTQTPKHLITATGQRVTLRCSPRSGDLSVYWYQQSLDQGLQFLIQYYNGEERAKGNILERFSAQQFPDLHSELNLSSLELGDSALYFCASSPGTSGFNEQFFGPGTRLTVL.

The rearrangement uses TRBV5-4 and TRBJ1-1; no clear D gene. The CDR3 sequence is 14 residues long. Trimming cost V 2 bases and J 5 bases, with 13 bases left between them. In germline, CDR1 is SGHNT, CDR2 YYREEE (reference sequence). The CDR3 sequence: CASSLWEGPTEAFF. CDR3 sequence (DNA): TGTGCCAGCAGCTTATGGGAAGGGCCGACTGAAGCTTTCTTT. Full variable domain (missing parts from reference TRBV5-4 and TRBJ1-1): ETGVTQSPTHLIKTRGQQVTLRCSSQSGHNTVSWYQQALGQGPQFIFQYYREEENGRGNFPPRFSGLQFPNYSSELNVNALELDDSALYLCASSLWEGPTEAFFGQGTRLTVV.